Below, 25 T cell receptor beta chains from the same sample are listed, as sequenced in a study of response to subunit inactivated influenza vaccine. TCRdb redid the calling of the RT-PCR reads with MiXCR, one entry per CDR3 protein. The sample shows around 540,000 distinct CDR3 sequences, 12% of them seen only once. The sample here was PBMCs from blood, taken on the day of vaccination. The receptor source for this set is a man aged 45-65 years who received an inactivated influenza vaccine.

This clonotype was picked up a small number of times. This chain connects TRBV11-3 to TRBJ2-3; the D call may be TRBD1 or TRBD2 (5 bases each). The CDR3 runs 14 residues. Per germline, CDR1 SGHNT and CDR2 YENEEA. Trimming removed 3 bases at V and 3 bases at J, with 10 bases between. The CDR3 reads CASSFRDGTDTQYF. CDR3 nucleotides: TGTGCCAGCAGCTTTCGGGACGGGACAGATACGCAGTATTTT. Filled out from reference TRBV11-3 and TRBJ2-3, the complete variable domain reads EAGVVQSPRYKIIEKKQPVAFWCNPISGHNTLYWYLQNLGQGPELLIRYENEEAVDDSQLPKDRFSAERLKGVDSTLKIQPAELGDSAVYLCASSFRDGTDTQYFGPGTRLTVL.

Only a few counts were recorded for this clonotype. The rearrangement uses TRBV7-2 and TRBJ2-1; possibly TRBD2 for D (5 bases). Germline loops: CDR1 SGHTA, CDR2 FQGNSA. Trimming cost V 4 bases and J 7 bases, with 14 bases left between them. The CDR3 extends over 14 amino acids. The CDR3 protein is CASSYRPSLNEQFF. The CDR3 bases are TGTGCCAGCAGCTACCGTCCTAGCCTAAATGAGCAGTTCTTC.

This chain connects TRBV9 to TRBJ1-5, with TRBD1 as a possible D gene (5 bases). Trimming removed 0 bases at V and 1 base at J, with 8 bases between. The CDR3 runs to 15 residues. Germline CDR1 SGDLS, CDR2 YYNGEE. CDR3 DNA: TGTGCCAGCAGCGTAGGGGGACTGAGCAATCAGCCCCAGCATTTT. Translating gives CASSVGGLSNQPQHF.

The chain uses TRBV7-2 and TRBJ2-7; 11 bases map to TRBD1. V lost 4 bases and J lost 6; bases outside the gene matches: 5. The germline CDR1 and CDR2 sequences are SGHTA and FQGNSA. The CDR3 loop spans 14 amino acids. The CDR3 sequence is CASSSGQGASEQYF. CDR3 coding DNA: TGTGCCAGCAGCTCCGGACAGGGGGCGAGCGAGCAGTACTTC. Full variable domain (rest looked up from reference TRBV7-2 and TRBJ2-7): GAGVSQSPSNKVTEKGKDVELRCDPISGHTALYWYRQSLGQGLEFLIYFQGNSAPDKSGLPSDRFSAERTGGSVSTLTIQRTQQEDSAVYLCASSSGQGASEQYFGPGTRLTVT.

V gene TRBV14 combines with J gene TRBJ2-7; a possible D gene is TRBD2 (5 bases). Trimming pared 5 bases from V and 0 bases from J, leaving 17 bases between. The germline V gene encodes CDR1 SGHDN and CDR2 FVKESK. This CDR3 spans 16 amino acids. The DNA of the CDR3 is TGTGCCAGCAGCGAATATAGCGAAACCTACTCCTACGAGCAGTACTTC. It yields the protein CASSEYSETYSYEQYF.

The rearrangement uses TRBV10-3 and TRBJ2-7; 8 bases are shared with TRBD1. Unmatched junction bases numbered 4, after V lost 6 bases and J lost 3 bases. There are 13 residues in the CDR3. Germline V gene sequence: CDR1 ENHRY, CDR2 SYGVKD. The CDR3: CAISGQGFYEQYF. DNA for the CDR3: TGTGCCATCAGCGGACAGGGTTTCTACGAGCAGTACTTC.

The V call is TRBV5-1, the J call TRBJ2-2, with TRBD1 matching 10 bases. This CDR3 has 16 amino acids. The germline V gene has CDR1 SGHRS and CDR2 YFSETQ. With 2 bases clipped from V and 4 bases from J, the junction kept 5 bases outside the gene matches. DNA of the CDR3: TGCGCCAGCAGCTTACCGGGACAGGGGATCACCGGGGAGCTGTTTTTT. This encodes CASSLPGQGITGELFF.

In this sample, this clonotype turned up a few times. The chain joins TRBV3-1 to TRBJ2-7; TRBD1 matches at 9 bases. The CDR3 is 14 residues long. V was clipped by 2 bases and J by 5 bases; unmatched bases: 4. CDR1 and CDR2 from the germline V gene are LGHDT and YNNKEL (reference sequence). The CDR3 DNA sequence: TGTGCCAGCAGCCAAACAGGGGGCTTCGACGAGCAGTACTTC. This codes for CASSQTGGFDEQYF.

V usage is TRBV18 and J usage is TRBJ2-7; 12 nucleotides line up with TRBD2. Trimming cost V 2 bases and J 1 base; bases outside gene matches: 9. Germline values: CDR1 KGHSH, CDR2 LQKENI. The CDR3 covers 18 residues. The CDR3 loop reads CASSPRASGRARSYEQYF. The CDR3, as DNA: TGTGCCAGCTCACCAAGGGCTAGCGGGAGGGCCAGGTCCTACGAGCAGTACTTC.

This clonotype has only a few counts. The genes are TRBV7-9 and TRBJ1-1; D ambiguous. The CDR3 extends over 11 amino acids. Germline CDR1 and CDR2: SEHNR and FQNEAQ (reference sequence). Trimming took off 6 bases at V and 8 bases at J, with 10 bases between the two ends. DNA for the CDR3: TGTGCCAGCAGGGGAATTACCGAAGCTTTCTTT. Translation gives CASRGITEAFF.

The rearrangement links TRBV7-8 to TRBJ2-7, with D unresolved. Germline V gives CDR1 SGHVS, CDR2 FQNEAQ. Between the trimmed V and J ends, which lost 1 base and 0 bases, there was a span of 10 bases. The CDR3 totals 15 residues. As DNA, the CDR3 is TGTGCCAGCAGCTTAGGGACCGAGATCTCCTACGAGCAGTACTTC. It specifies CASSLGTEISYEQYF.

This chain links TRBV5-1 with TRBJ2-7, with no clear D. There are 14 residues in the CDR3. Trimming left V 5 bases short and J 0 bases short, with 12 bases between. The germline CDR1 and CDR2 sequences are SGHRS and YFSETQ. CDR3 nucleotides: TGCGCCAGCAGTCTGGCAGCGTCCTCCTACGAGCAGTACTTC. This translates into CASSLAASSYEQYF.

The chain links TRBV9 to TRBJ2-7; 9 bases line up with TRBD2. From germline, CDR1 is SGDLS and CDR2 YYNGEE. The CDR3 has 18 amino acids. V shed 1 base, J shed 2 bases, and the junction held 13 bases outside the gene matches. This CDR3 reads CASSVSTVGAGGTYEQYF. CDR3 sequence (DNA): TGTGCCAGCAGCGTATCCACCGTTGGAGCGGGGGGTACCTACGAGCAGTACTTC.

The chain links TRBV29-1 to TRBJ2-5; 7 nucleotides match TRBD2. Germline CDR1 reads SQVTM; CDR2 reads ANQGSEA. CDR3 size: 15 residues. J was trimmed by 4 bases and V by 5 bases; bases with no gene match: 13. The CDR3 protein is CSVRQGGSVRETQYF. The DNA of the CDR3 is TGCAGCGTTCGCCAGGGCGGGAGCGTTCGAGAGACCCAGTACTTC. The full variable domain, completed using reference TRBV29-1 and TRBJ2-5, is SAVISQKPSRDICQRGTSLTIQCQVDSQVTMMFWYRQQPGQSLTLIATANQGSEATYESGFVIDKFPISRPNLTFSTLTVSNMSPEDSSIYLCSVRQGGSVRETQYFGPGTRLLVL.

This clonotype was recorded a few times. The gene calls are TRBV7-3 and TRBJ2-5, with TRBD2 identical over 12 bases. Per germline, CDR1 SGHTA and CDR2 FQGTGA. J gave up 5 bases and V 2 bases, and 3 bases lay outside the gene matches. This CDR3 is built from 15 residues. The CDR3 sequence is CASSLSGTSGETQYF. CDR3 in DNA: TGTGCCAGCAGCTTATCCGGGACTAGCGGGGAGACCCAGTACTTC.

This clonotype was observed many times. The chain joins TRBV20-1 to TRBJ2-7, with 9 bases matching TRBD1. Germline trimming cut 2 bases from V and 2 bases from J; bases unmatched to any gene: 1. Looked up from germline, CDR1 is DFQATT and CDR2 is SNEGSKA (reference sequence). The CDR3 extends over 13 amino acids. CDR3 sequence reads: CSARRTGAYEQYF. DNA of the CDR3: TGCAGTGCTAGACGGACAGGGGCCTACGAGCAGTACTTC.

The chain uses TRBV6-1 and TRBJ1-1; D remains ambiguous. This CDR3 spans 16 amino acids. Germline lookup yields CDR1 MNHNS and CDR2 SASEGT. Trimming pared 5 bases from V and 8 bases from J, leaving 24 bases between. The CDR3 bases are TGTGCCAGCAGTCGTAGGGTAGGGCTCGCGGGATTCGAAGCTTTCTTT. It is translated as CASSRRVGLAGFEAFF.

The CDR3 coding sequence is TGCGCCAGCAGCTTGGAGGGGACCTTTTCATTCACGGGAGAGACCCAGTACTTC. This codes for CASSLEGTFSFTGETQYF. This chain joins TRBV5-1 and TRBJ2-5; D could derive from TRBD1 or TRBD2 (5 bases each). The V end was cut by 0 bases, the J end by 4 bases, with 22 bases between. The CDR3 extends over 18 amino acids. Germline values: CDR1 SGHRS, CDR2 YFSETQ.

This clonotype was seen a handful of times. The chain couples TRBV12-3 or TRBV12-4 to TRBJ2-1; D uncertain. The CDR3 is 13 amino acids. Trimming shortened V by 7 bases and J by 8 bases, and 15 bases separated the two germline ends. The CDR3 DNA follows: TGTGCCAGCACCATGACATTCCCGTATGAGCAGTTCTTC. Protein: CASTMTFPYEQFF.

This clonotype appeared a few times. V is TRBV29-1 and J is TRBJ2-1; D unclear. The CDR3 sequence is 13 residues long. Germline CDR1 is SQVTM and CDR2 is ANQGSEA. V lost 3 bases, J lost 0 bases, and 6 bases lay in between. CDR3 loop: CSVERGSYNEQFF. The CDR3 DNA reads TGCAGCGTTGAGCGAGGCTCCTACAATGAGCAGTTCTTC.

This clonotype was found a few times. The chain joins TRBV4-3 to TRBJ2-2, with unresolved D. V gave up 0 bases and J gave up 5 bases, with 19 bases separating them. The CDR3 is 18 amino acids. Germline V gene data show CDR1 as LGHNA and CDR2 as YSLEER. CDR3 sequence (DNA): TGCGCCAGCAGCCAAGAAGTAGTACAGACCGTTTGGACCGGGGAGCTGTTTTTT. Its translation is CASSQEVVQTVWTGELFF.

This clonotype was seen only a few times. The chain links TRBV7-9 to TRBJ2-3; 7 bases are shared with TRBD1. The CDR3 is made up of 16 amino acids. V was pared by 4 bases and J by 2 bases, with 9 bases of the junction left unmatched. Germline V gene lookup returns CDR1 SEHNR and CDR2 FQNEAQ (reference sequence). CDR3 amino acids: CASSYRGGEATDTQYF. The CDR3 DNA is TGTGCCAGCAGCTACAGGGGTGGAGAGGCCACAGATACGCAGTATTTT.

Only a few counts were recorded for this clonotype. V is TRBV11-2 and J is TRBJ2-1; D gene uncertain. The CDR3 is 18 amino acids. V was trimmed by 1 base and J by 1 base, leaving 17 bases between them. The germline V gene has CDR1 SGHAT and CDR2 FQNNGV. Written as DNA, the CDR3 is TGTGCCAGCAGCTTAGGTGGGTCTAGGTACCCTTCCTACAATGAGCAGTTCTTC. Its protein product is CASSLGGSRYPSYNEQFF.

CDR3 amino acids: CASSERTTPSGEQFF. The CDR3 DNA reads TGTGCCAGCAGTGAACGGACTACCCCGAGCGGTGAGCAGTTCTTC. This chain connects TRBV6-1 to TRBJ2-1, with a possible D match to TRBD2 (6 bases). The V end was cut by 2 bases, the J end by 9 bases, with 17 bases between. The germline CDR1 and CDR2 sequences are MNHNS and SASEGT. The CDR3 spans 15 residues.

The J gene is TRBJ2-2, the V gene TRBV15; D gene unclear. CDR1 LNHNV and CDR2 YYDKDF come from the germline V gene (reference sequence). Trimming took off 7 bases at V and 3 bases at J, with 12 bases between the two ends. This CDR3 contains 14 residues. The CDR3 region is CATTPNLDTGELFF. As DNA, the CDR3 is TGTGCCACCACTCCGAATCTAGACACCGGGGAGCTGTTTTTT.